Each of the 27 T cell receptor beta chains below was sequenced from the same sample in a study of shared clonotypes between healthy human individuals. The assay was immunoSEQ multiplex PCR, and TCRdb's table has in-frame clones only and misses some. The data hold 950,000 to 1,100,000 clones, with around 78% observed a single time. The sequenced sample consisted of memory CD4+ T cells from PBMCs. Sample subset: CD45RA-negative fraction. The receptors stem from a man aged 18 to 35 in good health. Some clones in this sample may be carry-over from other donors' samples.

This chain links TRBV29-1 with TRBJ2-2; TRBD1 agrees at 8 bases. J was trimmed by 4 bases and V by 3 bases; bases with no gene match: 4. The CDR3 runs to 14 residues. Germline V gene data show CDR1 as SQVTM and CDR2 as ANQGSEA. The CDR3 loop is CSVEGTGVTGELFF. CDR3 bases: TGCAGCGTTGAGGGGACAGGAGTCACCGGGGAGCTGTTTTTT.

The chain combines TRBV10-3 with TRBJ2-5, with 7 bases lining up with TRBD2. Looked up from germline, CDR1 is ENHRY and CDR2 is SYGVKD. This CDR3 contains 14 residues. Germline trimming cut 10 bases from V and 2 bases from J; bases unmatched to any gene: 10. Here the CDR3 DNA reads TGTGCCAACAGCCCGGGAGGTGGACAAGAGACCCAGTACTTC. This encodes CANSPGGGQETQYF.

This clone has just a few counts. The CDR3 spells CASSLQAWEQYF. The CDR3, as DNA: TGTGCCAGCAGTTTACAGGCGTGGGAGCAGTACTTC. The rearrangement uses TRBV28 and TRBJ2-7, with D hard to call. There are 12 residues in the CDR3. CDR1 is MDHEN and CDR2 is SYDVKM in the germline V gene. Trimming left V 2 bases short and J 7 bases short, with 9 bases between. Combining the CDR3 with reference TRBV28 and TRBJ2-7 gives the whole variable domain DVKVTQSSRYLVKRTGEKVFLECVQDMDHENMFWYRQDPGLGLRLIYFSYDVKMKEKGDIPEGYSVSREKKERFSLILESASTNQTSMYLCASSLQAWEQYFGPGTRLTVT.

CDR3 sequence reads: CASTQGSRFTDTQYF. The CDR3, as DNA: TGTGCCAGCACCCAGGGCTCGCGATTCACAGATACGCAGTATTTT. The rearrangement links TRBV28 to TRBJ2-3; possibly TRBD1 for D (5 bases). Trimming shortened V by 7 bases and J by 2 bases, and 16 bases separated the two germline ends. The length of the CDR3 is 15 residues. In germline, CDR1 is MDHEN, CDR2 SYDVKM.

V and J are TRBV5-6 and TRBJ2-1; 9 positions match TRBD2. CDR3 length equals 13 residues. CDR1 is SGHDT, CDR2 YYEEEE, per germline. V gave up 7 bases and J gave up 6 bases; unmatched junction bases: 5. This chain's CDR3 is CASLKTSGNEQFF. CDR3 nucleotides: TGTGCCAGCCTCAAGACTAGCGGCAATGAGCAGTTCTTC.

On this clone: A read error may account for a junction end that differs from germline. The J gene is TRBJ1-5, the V gene TRBV7-9; D may be TRBD1 (6 bases). The CDR3 length is 14 residues. Per the germline V gene, CDR1 is SEHNR and CDR2 is FQNEAQ (reference sequence). The CDR3 region is CASSLEGGNPPQHF. Written as DNA, the CDR3 is TGTGCCAGCAGCTTAGAGGGGGGGAATCCGCCCCAGCATTTT.

The chain recombines TRBV10-3 with TRBJ2-3; TRBD2 agrees at 8 bases. With V trimmed by 4 bases and J by 5 bases, 5 bases remained unmatched. The CDR3 runs 14 residues. Germline CDR1 and CDR2: ENHRY and SYGVKD. Here the CDR3 DNA reads TGTGCCATCAGTGCTGGGACTAGTCTAGATACGCAGTATTTT. Protein: CAISAGTSLDTQYF.

The genes are TRBV18 and TRBJ2-7; 7 nucleotides match TRBD1. CDR1 KGHSH and CDR2 LQKENI come from the germline V gene. V shed 3 bases, J shed 0 bases, and the junction held 5 bases outside the gene matches. The CDR3 spans 15 residues. CDR3 sequence reads: CASSPTWDSSYEQYF. The CDR3, as DNA: TGTGCCAGCTCACCGACATGGGACAGCTCCTACGAGCAGTACTTC.

This sequence joins TRBV5-8 and TRBJ1-4; the D is unclear. The CDR3 totals 12 residues. Per the germline V gene, CDR1 is SGHTS and CDR2 is YDEGEE. Here the CDR3 reads CADKETNEKLFF. CDR3 in DNA: TGTGCGGATAAGGAAACTAATGAAAAACTGTTTTTT.

This chain links TRBV27 with TRBJ1-1; D possibly corresponds to TRBD1 (5 bases). V dropped 0 bases and J dropped 1 base, with 9 bases sitting between them. Per the germline V gene, CDR1 is MNHEY and CDR2 is SMNVEV (reference sequence). This CDR3 has 15 residues. CDR3 in DNA: TGTGCCAGCAGTTTATCGAGGCAGGGGAACACTGAAGCTTTCTTT. This codes for CASSLSRQGNTEAFF.

The V gene is TRBV5-1, the J gene TRBJ1-2; D perhaps matches TRBD1 (5 bases). Germline V gene sequence: CDR1 SGHRS, CDR2 YFSETQ. The CDR3 is 15 amino acids. Trimming took off 3 bases at V and 4 bases at J, with 16 bases between the two ends. CDR3 in amino acids: CASSSPGLEIYGYTF. The CDR3 nucleotides are TGCGCCAGCAGCTCTCCGGGACTGGAAATCTATGGCTACACCTTC.

This chain joins TRBV7-6 and TRBJ2-2, with a tentative D call TRBD2 (6 bases). V was trimmed by 2 bases and J by 7 bases, leaving 23 bases between them. The CDR3 runs 18 residues. Germline CDR1 SGHVS, CDR2 FNYEAQ. The CDR3 coding sequence is TGTGCCAGCAGCTTATTTTCTACGGGAGTCGGGTCAGGCGGGGAGCTGTTTTTT. This encodes CASSLFSTGVGSGGELFF.

This chain joins TRBV25-1 and TRBJ2-7, with 12 bases lining up with TRBD1. V dropped 4 bases and J dropped 0; count of bases not matched to a gene: 4. The germline V gene encodes CDR1 MGHDK and CDR2 SYGVNS. The CDR3 has 16 residues. CDR3 coding DNA: TGTGCCAGCAGTGGAGGGACAGGGGGCTTCTCCTACGAGCAGTACTTC. It translates to CASSGGTGGFSYEQYF.

The chain employs TRBV5-1 and TRBJ1-6; no firm D call. The V gene lost 2 bases and the J gene lost 5 bases, with 8 bases spanning the gap. The CDR3 totals 14 residues. Germline V gives CDR1 SGHRS, CDR2 YFSETQ. The CDR3 nucleotides read TGCGCCAGCAGCTTAGTCGAGAATAATTCACCCCTCCACTTT. Translating gives CASSLVENNSPLHF.

The rearrangement uses TRBV28 and TRBJ1-3; D uncertain. The CDR3 is 16 amino acids. V was cut by 3 bases and J by 0 bases, with 12 bases left in between. CDR1 is MDHEN and CDR2 is SYDVKM in the germline V gene. CDR3 loop: CASSLLDGDSGNTIYF. The CDR3 nucleotides read TGTGCCAGCAGTTTGTTAGACGGTGACTCTGGAAACACCATATATTTT.

The V gene is TRBV18, the J gene TRBJ1-1, with 7 bases fitting TRBD1. With 1 base clipped from V and 11 bases from J, the junction kept 7 bases outside the gene matches. The CDR3 is 13 amino acids. CDR1 is KGHSH, CDR2 LQKENI, per germline. The CDR3 reads CASSPRDRPDAFF. The CDR3 region has the DNA TGTGCCAGCTCACCACGGGACAGACCCGACGCTTTCTTT. Based on the CDR3 plus reference TRBV18 and TRBJ1-1, the full variable domain is NAGVMQNPRHLVRRRGQEARLRCSPMKGHSHVYWYRQLPEEGLKFMVYLQKENIIDESGMPKERFSAEFPKEGPSILRIQQVVRGDSAAYFCASSPRDRPDAFFGQGTRLTVV.

This chain links TRBV6-4 with TRBJ2-2; 8 positions agree with TRBD1. Germline trimming cut 6 bases from V and 6 bases from J; bases unmatched to any gene: 6. CDR1 and CDR2 from the germline V gene are MRHNA and SNTAGT. The CDR3 spans 14 residues. In DNA form, the CDR3 reads TGTGCCAGCAGGATGGACAGGGCTGCCGGGGAGCTGTTTTTT. This codes for CASRMDRAAGELFF.

This chain connects TRBV9 to TRBJ2-7; maybe TRBD2 (5 bases). The ends were cut back, 0 bases at V and 5 bases at J, with 18 bases in the middle. This CDR3 comprises 16 residues. CDR1 is SGDLS and CDR2 is YYNGEE in the germline V gene. The CDR3 coding sequence is TGTGCCAGCAGCGTAGCTAGCCAGGTTCCCCGACACGAGCAGTACTTC. Protein: CASSVASQVPRHEQYF.

The genes are TRBV4-2 and TRBJ1-2, with 12 bases fitting TRBD1. CDR3 size: 15 residues. V lost 1 base and J lost 6; bases outside the gene matches: 3. The V gene's germline CDR1 is LGHNA and CDR2 YNFKEQ. CDR3 region: CASSQGGQGANGYTF. The CDR3 region has the DNA TGTGCCAGCAGCCAAGGGGGACAGGGGGCTAATGGCTACACCTTC.

This sequence joins TRBV28 and TRBJ1-2, with D maybe TRBD1 (6 bases). Germline V gene sequence: CDR1 MDHEN, CDR2 SYDVKM. This CDR3 has 14 residues. V dropped 8 bases and J dropped 8 bases, with 21 bases sitting between them. The DNA for the CDR3 is TGTGCCAGCGGACTACGGACAGTCTCGGGCGGCTACACCTTC. Its protein is CASGLRTVSGGYTF.

Many counts were recorded for this clone. V gene TRBV29-1 combines with J gene TRBJ2-7; D is possibly TRBD1 (5 bases). The CDR3 runs to 12 residues. Germline CDR1 SQVTM, CDR2 ANQGSEA. Trimming stripped 6 bases from V and 6 bases from J, with 15 bases between. The CDR3 protein is CSVGREGVEQYF. The CDR3 DNA reads as TGCAGCGTGGGAAGAGAAGGGGTCGAGCAGTACTTC.

The rearrangement links TRBV5-1 to TRBJ2-1; 7 bases agree with TRBD1. This CDR3 is 15 amino acids long. The J segment lost 6 bases and the V segment lost 4 bases, leaving 10 bases of the junction unmatched. Germline values: CDR1 SGHRS, CDR2 YFSETQ. The CDR3: CASSPGQAQSNEQFF. DNA of the CDR3: TGCGCCAGCAGCCCAGGACAGGCGCAGAGCAATGAGCAGTTCTTC.

In regard to this clone: This same CDR3 is encoded by further DNA sequences in the sample. The V and J genes are TRBV10-3 and TRBJ2-7; 13 bases line up with TRBD2. V lost 4 bases to trimming and J lost 4 bases; unmatched junction nucleotides: 1. The length of the CDR3 is 14 residues. Germline loops: CDR1 ENHRY, CDR2 SYGVKD. The CDR3 here is CAISGTSGSYEQYF. The CDR3 nucleotides are TGTGCCATCAGTGGGACTAGCGGGAGTTACGAGCAGTACTTC.

The gene calls are TRBV7-9 and TRBJ1-1; unclear D gene. Trimming removed 5 bases from V and 3 bases from J, with 16 bases in between. The germline gives CDR1 SEHNR, CDR2 FQNEAQ (reference sequence). This CDR3 is built from 15 residues. The CDR3 reads CASSRTAPDDTEAFF. The CDR3 DNA sequence: TGTGCCAGCAGCCGAACAGCCCCGGACGACACTGAAGCTTTCTTT.

This clone was observed a handful of times. This chain links TRBV9 with TRBJ2-5; tentatively, D is TRBD1 (6 bases). Germline CDR1 SGDLS, CDR2 YYNGEE. The V gene lost 4 bases and the J gene lost 1 base, with 17 bases spanning the gap. The CDR3 totals 16 residues. The chain's CDR3 is CASSFSGGQGQETQYF. DNA for the CDR3: TGTGCCAGCAGCTTCAGTGGGGGCCAGGGCCAAGAGACCCAGTACTTC.

The V gene is TRBV5-1, the J gene TRBJ2-2, with D uncertain. V lost 2 bases, J lost 0 bases, and 11 bases lay in between. In germline, CDR1 is SGHRS, CDR2 YFSETQ. This CDR3 spans 16 amino acids. The CDR3 region is CASSFSATANTGELFF. The CDR3 region has the DNA TGCGCCAGCAGCTTTTCGGCCACGGCGAACACCGGGGAGCTGTTTTTT.

The chain recombines TRBV7-2 with TRBJ2-2, with TRBD1 as a possible D gene (5 bases). CDR1 is SGHTA, CDR2 FQGNSA, per germline. The CDR3 contains 16 residues. The germline V and J ends were trimmed by 6 bases and 0 bases, with 14 bases remaining between them. This CDR3 reads CASRGPVTTNTGELFF. The CDR3 DNA reads TGTGCCAGCAGGGGGCCTGTGACAACGAACACCGGGGAGCTGTTTTTT.